This is a list of T cell receptor beta chains from one sample in a study of blood T cell repertoires in COVID-19. The protocol was immunoSEQ multiplex PCR, while the TCRdb copy is restricted to in-frame clones and leaves out a portion. The repertoire includes about 250,000 clones, approximately 81% of them detected once, and roughly 8% sits in the top ten. Sequenced material: peripheral blood. Receptors originate from a woman of 80 years or more with acute or convalescent COVID-19. Both conserved end residues are part of each CDR3. D genes are given only for firm matches. A clone size is listed for some rows: how often the clone was seen (once, few, many), or a class if it is expanded.

>TRBJ1-1|-|TRBV19|-
CASLQGNTEAFF
TGTGCCAGCCTACAGGGGAACACTGAAGCTTTCTTT
>TRBJ2-1|TRBD2|TRBV5-1|-
CASSLVQGGAHNEQFF
TGCGCCAGCAGCTTGGTCCAGGGAGGGGCCCACAATGAGCAGTTCTTC
>TRBJ1-5|-|TRBV25-1|-
CASTQAGSNQPQHF
TGTGCCAGCACCCAAGCGGGATCAAATCAGCCCCAGCATTTT
>TRBJ2-1|TRBD1|TRBV2|-
CASSEGQGNEQFF
TGTGCCAGCAGTGAGGGACAGGGAAATGAGCAGTTCTTC
>TRBJ1-5|-|TRBV5-1|-
CASSLGTARHQPQHF
TGCGCCAGCAGCTTGGGGACAGCTCGCCATCAGCCCCAGCATTTT
>TRBJ2-6|TRBD1|TRBV29-1|few
CSVDRGANVLTF
TGCAGCGTGGACAGGGGGGCCAACGTCCTGACTTTC
>TRBJ1-2|-|TRBV6-5|-
CASSYDRRYGYTF
TGTGCCAGCAGTTACGACAGACGCTATGGCTACACCTTC
>TRBJ2-7|-|TRBV27|-
CASSLSGVRGEQYF
TGTGCCAGCAGTTTATCAGGGGTTAGGGGCGAGCAGTACTTC
>TRBJ2-7|TRBD1|TRBV9|-
CASSTLGQGIYEQYF
TGTGCCAGCAGCACTTTAGGACAGGGAATCTACGAGCAGTACTTC
>TRBJ1-2|-|TRBV9|-
CASSVARQDYGYTF
TGTGCCAGCAGCGTAGCTCGACAGGACTATGGCTACACCTTC
>TRBJ2-2|-|TRBV3-1/TRBV3-2|-
CASSHRTSTGELFF
TGTGCCAGCAGCCACCGGACAAGCACCGGGGAGCTGTTTTTT
>TRBJ2-7|TRBD1|TRBV18|few
CASSPPRIGRTGAVSYEQYF
TGTGCCAGCTCACCACCCCGGATTGGCCGGACAGGGGCCGTCTCCTACGAGCAGTACTTC
>TRBJ1-3|-|TRBV29-1|-
CSVEGGSGNTIYF
TGCAGCGTTGAAGGCGGATCTGGAAACACCATATATTTT
>TRBJ2-7|TRBD1|TRBV3-1/TRBV3-2|-
CASSQQGPFYEQYF
TGTGCCAGCAGTCAACAGGGGCCCTTCTACGAGCAGTACTTC
>TRBJ1-1|TRBD1|TRBV6-2/TRBV6-3|-
CASSQNAQGVRTEAFF
TGTGCCAGCAGTCAAAACGCACAGGGGGTGCGCACTGAAGCTTTCTTT
>TRBJ1-6|-|TRBV5-4|once
CASSPGGYENSPLHF
TGTGCCAGCAGCCCGGGGGGTTACGAGAATTCACCCCTCCACTTT
>TRBJ2-1|-|TRBV19|few
CASSTFRGGDEQFF
TGTGCCAGTAGTACCTTTAGGGGGGGAGACGAGCAGTTCTTC
>TRBJ1-2|TRBD1|TRBV2|-
CASSETGGWKNYGYTF
TGTGCCAGCAGTGAGACAGGGGGGTGGAAAAACTATGGCTACACCTTC
>TRBJ1-4|TRBD1|TRBV19|-
CATRDRPNEKLFF
TGTGCCACACGGGACAGACCTAATGAAAAACTGTTTTTT
>TRBJ2-7|TRBD1|TRBV7-9|-
CASSFGTGEPYEQYF
TGTGCCAGCAGCTTCGGGACAGGGGAACCCTACGAGCAGTACTTC
>TRBJ1-4|-|TRBV7-9|-
CASSLGTGSEKLFF
TGTGCCAGCAGCTTAGGTACAGGGAGCGAAAAACTGTTTTTT
>TRBJ1-2|-|TRBV11-3|-
CASSLGQESYGYTF
TGTGCCAGCAGCTTAGGACAGGAAAGCTATGGCTACACCTTC
>TRBJ1-6|-|TRBV6-5|-
CASRAPGQAISPLHF
TGTGCCAGCAGAGCCCCAGGACAAGCGATATCACCCCTCCACTTT
>TRBJ2-1|-|TRBV5-4|-
CASSLVGNNEQFF
TGTGCCAGCAGCTTAGTCGGGAACAATGAGCAGTTCTTC
>TRBJ2-7|TRBD1|TRBV6-1|many
CASSDNRDRVVYEQYF
TGTGCCAGCAGTGACAACCGGGACAGGGTAGTTTACGAGCAGTACTTC
>TRBJ2-7|TRBD1|TRBV28|-
CASVTGAGQGWSEQYF
TGTGCCAGCGTAACTGGGGCGGGACAGGGGTGGAGCGAGCAGTACTTC
>TRBJ1-5|TRBD1|TRBV19|-
CASSTPGGRSNQPQHF
TGTGCCAGTAGTACCCCAGGGGGCCGGAGCAATCAGCCCCAGCATTTT
>TRBJ2-1|TRBD2|TRBV11-1|-
CASSDTSGSFNEQFF
TGTGCCAGCAGTGACACTAGCGGGAGTTTCAATGAGCAGTTCTTC
>TRBJ2-7|TRBD2|TRBV7-3|-
CASSLFTTSGPYEQYF
TGTGCCAGCAGCTTATTCACGACTAGCGGGCCCTACGAGCAGTACTTC
>TRBJ2-3|-|TRBV6-6|-
CASSYPGPSGTQYF
TGTGCCAGCAGTTACCCGGGCCCAAGCGGGACGCAGTATTTT
>TRBJ2-7|-|TRBV10-3|-
CAISDMREQYF
TGTGCCATCAGTGATATGCGGGAGCAGTACTTC
>TRBJ1-5|TRBD1|TRBV6-5|-
CASGETGSHQPQHF
TGTGCCAGCGGAGAGACAGGGAGCCATCAGCCCCAGCATTTT
>TRBJ2-7|TRBD2|TRBV10-3|-
CATGLASYEQYF
TGTGCCACGGGACTAGCGAGTTACGAGCAGTACTTC